These 23 T cell receptor beta chains originate from one sample sequenced in a study of graft-versus-host responses after intestinal transplantation. Clones were sequenced by immunoSEQ multiplex PCR, and TCRdb holds only the in-frame ones, with some missing. This sample has under 7,000 clones, with roughly 71% found just once. The starting material, graft tissue, was processed to release intraepithelial and lamina propria lymphocytes. Sample: ileum tissue, taken just over 300 days after intestinal transplant. All receptors come from a human patient who received an intestinal transplant, so some T cells may come from the graft donor.

The V gene is TRBV7-2, the J gene TRBJ2-7; TRBD2 might be the D (6 bases). The V end lost 5 bases, the J end lost 7 bases, and 18 bases lay between the germline ends. The CDR3 loop spans 14 amino acids. The V gene's germline CDR1 is SGHTA and CDR2 FQGNSA. In nucleotides, the CDR3 is TGTGCCAGCAGCACCTTGCGGGGCGCGGGAGAGCAGTACTTC. This encodes CASSTLRGAGEQYF.

CDR3 loop: CASSGPGQGIYEQYF. In DNA form, the CDR3 reads TGTGCCAGCAGTGGTCCGGGACAGGGTATCTACGAGCAGTACTTC. V gene TRBV28 combines with J gene TRBJ2-7; TRBD1 matches at 9 bases. Per the germline V gene, CDR1 is MDHEN and CDR2 is SYDVKM. V was clipped by 5 bases and J by 3 bases; unmatched bases: 8. There are 15 residues in the CDR3.

This clone appeared a few times. CDR3 nucleotides: TGTGCCAGCAGCTTCACCGCAGGGTTACTTGATGGCTACACCTTC. Protein sequence: CASSFTAGLLDGYTF. The chain carries TRBV11-1 and TRBJ1-2; D might be TRBD1 (5 bases). Germline assignment: CDR1 SGHAT and CDR2 FQDESV (reference sequence). The V end lost 3 bases, the J end lost 6 bases, and 17 bases lay between the germline ends. The CDR3 has 15 residues.

This CDR3 is CASSFGTPNEQYF. Here the CDR3 DNA reads TGTGCCAGCAGCTTCGGGACCCCCAACGAGCAGTACTTC. The chain carries TRBV5-6 and TRBJ2-7; D may be TRBD1 or TRBD2 (5 bases each). The V gene lost 2 bases and the J gene lost 5 bases, with 11 bases spanning the gap. This CDR3 has 13 residues. Germline V gene data show CDR1 as SGHDT and CDR2 as YYEEEE. Using reference TRBV5-6 and TRBJ2-7 for the parts outside the CDR3, the full variable domain is DAGVTQSPTHLIKTRGQQVTLRCSPKSGHDTVSWYQQALGQGPQFIFQYYEEEERQRGNFPDRFSGHQFPNYSSELNVNALLLGDSALYLCASSFGTPNEQYFGPGTRLTVT.

The chain joins TRBV6-1 to TRBJ1-1, with a tentative D call TRBD1 (5 bases). Trimming cost V 6 bases and J 1 base, with 12 bases left between them. The CDR3 covers 14 residues. From germline, CDR1 is MNHNS and CDR2 SASEGT. CDR3 loop: CASRAGTENTEAFF. CDR3 nucleotide sequence: TGTGCCAGCAGGGCCGGGACGGAGAACACTGAAGCTTTCTTT.

This chain connects TRBV5-1 to TRBJ2-1, with 9 bases fitting TRBD2. Germline assignment: CDR1 SGHRS and CDR2 YFSETQ. V shed 0 bases, J shed 6 bases, and the junction held 4 bases outside the gene matches. The CDR3 runs to 15 residues. CDR3: CASSLVAGAPNEQFF. The CDR3 DNA reads TGCGCCAGCAGCTTGGTAGCGGGGGCCCCCAATGAGCAGTTCTTC.

V gene TRBV28 combines with J gene TRBJ1-1, with 7 bases identical to TRBD1. V shed 1 base and J 0 bases; nucleotides not matched to a gene: 2. The germline V gene encodes CDR1 MDHEN and CDR2 SYDVKM. The length of the CDR3 is 15 residues. CDR3 DNA sequence: TGTGCCAGCAGTTTATCCGACAGGGTGAACACTGAAGCTTTCTTT. Translated: CASSLSDRVNTEAFF.

Remarks on this clone: The final CDR3 position lacks the conserved phenylalanine or tryptophan, pointing to a likely read error. The chain employs TRBV30 and TRBJ1-5, with TRBD1 identical over 9 bases. Germline V CDR1 and CDR2: GTSNPN, SVGIG (reference sequence). This CDR3 is built from 15 residues. This CDR3 is CTWRGDRDLNQPQHL. CDR3 coding DNA: TGTACCTGGAGGGGGGACAGGGACCTCAATCAGCCCCAGCATCTT.

This clone occurred once. V usage is TRBV7-3 and J usage is TRBJ1-6, with D possibly matching TRBD1 (6 bases). The V end lost 4 bases, the J end lost 9 bases, and 13 bases lay between the germline ends. CDR1 is SGHTA and CDR2 is FQGTGA in the germline V gene. The CDR3 consists of 14 residues. The CDR3, as DNA: TGTGCCAGCAGCTCGGGGGCGCCGGGTTCACCCCTCCACTTT. Its translation: CASSSGAPGSPLHF.

The chain recombines TRBV2 with TRBJ2-2, with 7 bases lining up with TRBD2. The CDR3 sequence is 13 residues long. The germline V gene has CDR1 SNHLY and CDR2 FYNNEI. V was pared by 7 bases and J by 4 bases, with 3 bases of the junction left unmatched. The CDR3 loop is CASNREVTGELFF. The DNA for the CDR3 is TGTGCCAGCAATCGGGAGGTCACCGGGGAGCTGTTTTTT.

The V gene is TRBV12-5, the J gene TRBJ2-1; D call uncertain. V lost 3 bases, J lost 4 bases, and 1 base lay in between. Per the germline V gene, CDR1 is LGHNT and CDR2 is FRNRAP. The CDR3 runs 11 residues. CDR3 in DNA: TGTGCTAGTGGTTTATACAATGAGCAGTTCTTC. Encoded protein: CASGLYNEQFF.

In its sample, this clone was seen once. V usage is TRBV7-9 and J usage is TRBJ2-7; 12 positions match TRBD1. V lost 5 bases, J lost 6 bases, and 2 bases stayed unmatched. The length of the CDR3 is 13 residues. Germline lookup yields CDR1 SEHNR and CDR2 FQNEAQ (reference sequence). Written as DNA, the CDR3 is TGTGCCAGCAGCCGGGACAGGGGGCGCGAGCAGTACTTC. The encoded protein is CASSRDRGREQYF.

This sequence joins TRBV27 and TRBJ1-2, with 7 positions matching TRBD1. The ends lost 5 bases at V and 7 bases at J; junction bases unmatched: 10. Germline V gene lookup returns CDR1 MNHEY and CDR2 SMNVEV (reference sequence). The CDR3 has 14 residues. DNA for the CDR3: TGTGCCAGCAGTCCGACAGGGCTCTGGTCTGGCTACACCTTC. It codes for CASSPTGLWSGYTF.

The rearrangement uses TRBV20-1 and TRBJ2-7; D is uncertain. Trimming shortened V by 1 base and J by 3 bases, and 4 bases separated the two germline ends. There are 11 residues in the CDR3. Germline CDR1 is DFQATT and CDR2 is SNEGSKA (reference sequence). The CDR3 DNA sequence: TGCAGTGCTAGAGGACTCTACGAGCAGTACTTC. Translation gives CSARGLYEQYF.

The gene calls are TRBV9 and TRBJ2-7; D is perhaps TRBD1 (6 bases). This CDR3 has 13 residues. Germline-derived CDR1 and CDR2 are SGDLS and YYNGEE. V shed 1 base and J shed 5 bases, with 10 bases lying between them. CDR3 loop: CASSVQGYDEQYF. The CDR3 nucleotides read TGTGCCAGCAGCGTACAGGGGTACGACGAGCAGTACTTC.

This chain joins TRBV5-6 and TRBJ2-3; 9 bases agree with TRBD2. This CDR3 has 15 amino acids. Germline V CDR1 and CDR2: SGHDT, YYEEEE. V lost 0 bases and J lost 2; bases outside the gene matches: 1. The CDR3 DNA reads TGTGCCAGCAGCTTGGCTAGCGGGAACACAGATACGCAGTATTTT. Protein sequence: CASSLASGNTDTQYF.

The chain combines TRBV7-2 with TRBJ1-3; D is undetermined. CDR1 is SGHTA, CDR2 FQGNSA, per germline. There are 14 residues in the CDR3. Trimming stripped 7 bases from V and 0 bases from J, with 10 bases between. The CDR3 DNA reads TGTGCCAGCAAGGGAGCAAACTCTGGAAACACCATATATTTT. Residues: CASKGANSGNTIYF.

The V and J genes are TRBV12-5 and TRBJ2-3, with 10 bases matching TRBD1. Germline loops: CDR1 LGHNT, CDR2 FRNRAP. The CDR3 is made up of 22 amino acids. V dropped 0 bases and J dropped 2; count of bases not matched to a gene: 20. CDR3 bases: TGTGCTAGTGGTTTGGTGGCTGGTCTTTGGGGACAGGGGATCGGGAACACAGATACGCAGTATTTT. It encodes CASGLVAGLWGQGIGNTDTQYF.

This clone was observed a few times. The identical CDR3 is also encoded by other nucleotide sequences in the sample. J is TRBJ2-1 and V is TRBV5-1; 11 bases align to TRBD2. V was pared by 1 base and J by 4 bases, with 1 base of the junction left unmatched. Germline V CDR1 and CDR2: SGHRS, YFSETQ. The CDR3 consists of 15 residues. CDR3 loop: CASSLRTSGYNEQFF. The CDR3 DNA follows: TGCGCCAGCAGCTTGAGGACTAGCGGGTACAATGAGCAGTTCTTC.

The rearrangement links TRBV9 to TRBJ1-4, with 9 bases that match TRBD1. The CDR3 is 15 amino acids. In germline, CDR1 is SGDLS, CDR2 YYNGEE. The trim removed 0 bases at V and 3 bases at J, leaving 0 bases unmatched. CDR3 region: CASSVGTGANEKLFF. The DNA for the CDR3 is TGTGCCAGCAGCGTAGGGACAGGGGCTAATGAAAAACTGTTTTTT. Combining the CDR3 with reference TRBV9 and TRBJ1-4 gives the whole variable domain DSGVTQTPKHLITATGQRVTLRCSPRSGDLSVYWYQQSLDQGLQFLIQYYNGEERAKGNILERFSAQQFPDLHSELNLSSLELGDSALYFCASSVGTGANEKLFFGSGTQLSVL.

This chain joins TRBV28 and TRBJ2-2; weak D call: TRBD2 (7 bases). The V gene's germline CDR1 is MDHEN and CDR2 SYDVKM. The CDR3 runs 15 residues. The V end was cut by 7 bases, the J end by 3 bases, with 15 bases between. CDR3 in amino acids: CASTMGGADTGELFF. The DNA for the CDR3 is TGTGCCAGCACCATGGGGGGGGCGGACACCGGGGAGCTGTTTTTT.

This clone was picked up one time. V usage is TRBV5-1 and J usage is TRBJ1-4; the D is unclear. This CDR3 region has 14 residues. Germline assignment: CDR1 SGHRS and CDR2 YFSETQ. Trimming shortened V by 3 bases and J by 0 bases, and 6 bases separated the two germline ends. CDR3 in amino acids: CASSSGSTNEKLFF. The DNA for the CDR3 is TGCGCCAGCAGCTCCGGGTCAACTAATGAAAAACTGTTTTTT.

The chain carries TRBV15 and TRBJ2-7; 9 nucleotides match TRBD1. The CDR3 is 16 amino acids. The junction had 13 bases not matched to a gene; V was cut back by 5 bases and J by 5 bases. CDR1 and CDR2 from the germline V gene are LNHNV and YYDKDF (reference sequence). CDR3: CATSEGSGTGKDEQYF. In DNA, the CDR3 is TGTGCCACCAGCGAGGGTTCCGGGACAGGGAAAGACGAGCAGTACTTC.